This TCR beta chain was found in a study of T cell responses to AZD1222 COVID-19 vaccine. General study results and limits: The study found Spike-specific TCR breadth and depth rose after two AZD1222 doses.

On this clone itself: Its matching antigen is unknown.

Clones were sequenced by immunoSEQ multiplex PCR, and TCRdb holds only the in-frame ones, with some missing. The table shows 100,000 to 150,000 clones, with around 91% occurring only once. Germline trimming cut 3 bases from V and 0 bases from J; bases unmatched to any gene: 4. The CDR3 length is 16 residues. The V gene's germline CDR1 is KGHSH and CDR2 LQKENI. The chain links TRBV18 to TRBJ2-1; 8 bases are a match to TRBD1. Sequences were derived from peripheral blood, sampled on day 0 of MenACWY control vaccination. This receptor was obtained from an adult in good health. In DNA, the CDR3 is TGTGCCAGCTCACCCAGACAGGGGAGCTCCTACAATGAGCAGTTCTTC. It specifies CASSPRQGSSYNEQFF.